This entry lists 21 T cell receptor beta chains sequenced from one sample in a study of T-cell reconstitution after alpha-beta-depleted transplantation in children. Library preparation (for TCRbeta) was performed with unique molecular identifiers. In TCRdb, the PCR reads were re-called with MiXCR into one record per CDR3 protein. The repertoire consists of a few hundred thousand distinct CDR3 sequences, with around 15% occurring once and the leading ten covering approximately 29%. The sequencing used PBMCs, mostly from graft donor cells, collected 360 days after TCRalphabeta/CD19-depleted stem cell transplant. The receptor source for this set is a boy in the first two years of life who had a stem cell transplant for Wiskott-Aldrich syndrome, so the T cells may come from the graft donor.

The CDR3 is CASSTTARARELFF. DNA of the CDR3: TGCGCCAGCAGCACGACAGCTCGGGCAAGGGAGCTGTTTTTT. This chain uses TRBV5-1 with TRBJ2-2, with D possibly TRBD1 on 5 matching bases. V was shortened by 4 bases and J by 9 bases, with 16 bases between the two germline ends. The CDR3 is made up of 14 amino acids. CDR1 is SGHRS, CDR2 YFSETQ, per germline.

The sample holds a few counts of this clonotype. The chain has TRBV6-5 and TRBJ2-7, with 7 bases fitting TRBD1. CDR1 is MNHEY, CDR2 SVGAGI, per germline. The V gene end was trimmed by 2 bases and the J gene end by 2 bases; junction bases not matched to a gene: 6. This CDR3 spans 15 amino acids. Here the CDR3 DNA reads TGTGCCAGCAGTTACAGGGGGCAACCCACCTACGAGCAGTACTTC. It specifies CASSYRGQPTYEQYF.

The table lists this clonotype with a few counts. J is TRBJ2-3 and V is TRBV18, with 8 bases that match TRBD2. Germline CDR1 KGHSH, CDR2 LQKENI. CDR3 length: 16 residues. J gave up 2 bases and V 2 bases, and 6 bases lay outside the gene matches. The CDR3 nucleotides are TGTGCCAGCTCACCATTCAGCGGGGGAAACACAGATACGCAGTATTTT. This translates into CASSPFSGGNTDTQYF.

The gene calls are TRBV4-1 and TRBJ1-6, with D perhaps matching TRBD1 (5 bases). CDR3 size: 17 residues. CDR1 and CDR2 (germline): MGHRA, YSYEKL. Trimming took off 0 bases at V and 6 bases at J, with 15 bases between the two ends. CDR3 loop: CASSQEGPGTPNSPLHF. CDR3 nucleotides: TGCGCCAGCAGCCAAGAAGGGCCAGGGACCCCTAATTCACCCCTCCACTTT.

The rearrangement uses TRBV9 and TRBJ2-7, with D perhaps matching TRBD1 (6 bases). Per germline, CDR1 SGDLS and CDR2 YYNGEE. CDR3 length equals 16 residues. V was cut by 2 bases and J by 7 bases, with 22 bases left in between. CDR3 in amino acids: CASSVDGTPNQLEQYF. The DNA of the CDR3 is TGTGCCAGCAGCGTCGACGGGACACCCAACCAACTGGAGCAGTACTTC.

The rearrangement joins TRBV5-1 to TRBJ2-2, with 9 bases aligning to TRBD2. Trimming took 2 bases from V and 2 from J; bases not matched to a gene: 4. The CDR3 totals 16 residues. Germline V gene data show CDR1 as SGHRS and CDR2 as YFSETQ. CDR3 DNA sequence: TGCGCCAGCAGCTTCCTAGCGGGGTTTAACACCGGGGAGCTGTTTTTT. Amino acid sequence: CASSFLAGFNTGELFF.

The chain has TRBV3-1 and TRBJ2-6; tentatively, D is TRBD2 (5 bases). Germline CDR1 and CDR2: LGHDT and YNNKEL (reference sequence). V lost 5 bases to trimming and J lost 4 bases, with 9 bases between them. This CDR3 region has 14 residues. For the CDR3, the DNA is TGTGCCAGCAGCGCCCGGGGAGGGGCCAACGTCCTGACTTTC. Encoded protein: CASSARGGANVLTF.

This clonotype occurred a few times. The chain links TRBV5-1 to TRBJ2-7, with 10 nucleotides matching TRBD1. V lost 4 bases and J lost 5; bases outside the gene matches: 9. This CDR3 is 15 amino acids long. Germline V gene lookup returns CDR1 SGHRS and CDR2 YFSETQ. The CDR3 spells CASSPRQGAMNEQYF. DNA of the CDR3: TGCGCCAGCAGCCCGCGACAGGGGGCGATGAACGAGCAGTACTTC.

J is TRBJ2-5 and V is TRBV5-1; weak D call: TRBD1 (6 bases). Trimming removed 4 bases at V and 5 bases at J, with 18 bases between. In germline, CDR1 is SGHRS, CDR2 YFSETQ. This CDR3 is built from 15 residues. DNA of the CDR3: TGCGCCAGCAGCCAATACGCCAGGGGCCGGGAGACCCAGTACTTC. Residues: CASSQYARGRETQYF.

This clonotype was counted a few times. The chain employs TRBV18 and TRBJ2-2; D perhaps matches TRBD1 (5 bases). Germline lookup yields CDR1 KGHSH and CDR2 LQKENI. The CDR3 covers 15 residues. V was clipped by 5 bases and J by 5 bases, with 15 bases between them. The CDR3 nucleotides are TGTGCCAGCTCATGGACATACAAGGTGACCGGGGAGCTGTTTTTT. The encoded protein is CASSWTYKVTGELFF.

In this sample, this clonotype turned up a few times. This chain's CDR3 is CAISPTEEYRGYTF. CDR3 DNA sequence: TGTGCCATCAGTCCGACAGAGGAGTACAGGGGCTACACCTTC. This chain uses TRBV10-3 with TRBJ1-2, with D perhaps matching TRBD1 (5 bases). The CDR3 is 14 amino acids. V was trimmed by 5 bases and J by 8 bases, leaving 18 bases between them. Germline values: CDR1 ENHRY, CDR2 SYGVKD.

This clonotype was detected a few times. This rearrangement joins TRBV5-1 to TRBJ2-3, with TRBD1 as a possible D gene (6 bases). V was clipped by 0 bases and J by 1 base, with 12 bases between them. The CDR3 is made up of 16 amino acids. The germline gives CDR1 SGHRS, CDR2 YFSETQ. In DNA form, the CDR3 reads TGCGCCAGCAGCTTGGAACAGGGCCGGGGCACAGATACGCAGTATTTT. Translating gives CASSLEQGRGTDTQYF.

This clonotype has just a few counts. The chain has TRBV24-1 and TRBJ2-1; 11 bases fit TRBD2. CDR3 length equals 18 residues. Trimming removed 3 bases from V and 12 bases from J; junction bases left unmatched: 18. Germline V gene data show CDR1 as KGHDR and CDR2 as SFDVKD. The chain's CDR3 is CATSDQLTGTSGTDSQFF. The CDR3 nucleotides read TGTGCCACCAGTGATCAACTAACCGGGACTAGCGGCACGGATTCGCAGTTCTTC.

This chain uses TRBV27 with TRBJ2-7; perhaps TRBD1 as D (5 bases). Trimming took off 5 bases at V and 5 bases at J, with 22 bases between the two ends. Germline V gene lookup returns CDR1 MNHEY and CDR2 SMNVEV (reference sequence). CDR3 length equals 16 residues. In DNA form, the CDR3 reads TGTGCCAGCAGTCCCCCCTCGGCACAGGCCAGTCACGAGCAGTACTTC. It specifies CASSPPSAQASHEQYF.

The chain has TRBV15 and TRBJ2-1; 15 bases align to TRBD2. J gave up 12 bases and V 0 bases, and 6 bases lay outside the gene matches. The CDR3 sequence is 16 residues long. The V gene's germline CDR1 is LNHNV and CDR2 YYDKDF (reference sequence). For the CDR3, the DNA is TGTGCCACCAGCAGAGATTTGGGACTAGCGGGAGGTGGGCAGTTCTTC. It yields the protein CATSRDLGLAGGGQFF. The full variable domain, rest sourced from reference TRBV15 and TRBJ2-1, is DAMVIQNPRYQVTQFGKPVTLSCSQTLNHNVMYWYQQKSSQAPKLLFHYYDKDFNNEADTPDNFQSRRPNTSFCFLDIRSPGLGDTAMYLCATSRDLGLAGGGQFFGPGTRLTVL.

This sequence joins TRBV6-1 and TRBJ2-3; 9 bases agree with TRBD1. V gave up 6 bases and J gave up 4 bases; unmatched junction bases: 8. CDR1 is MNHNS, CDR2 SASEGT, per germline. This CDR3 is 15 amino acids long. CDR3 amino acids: CASSLDRGDSDTQYF. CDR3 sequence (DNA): TGTGCCAGCAGCCTGGACAGGGGAGACTCAGATACGCAGTATTTT.

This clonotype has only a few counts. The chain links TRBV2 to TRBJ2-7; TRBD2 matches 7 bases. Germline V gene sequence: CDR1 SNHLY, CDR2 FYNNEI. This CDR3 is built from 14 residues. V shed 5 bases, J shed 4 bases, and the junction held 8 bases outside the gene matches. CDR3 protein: CASSQGPGGYEQYF. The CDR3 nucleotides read TGTGCCAGCAGTCAGGGACCCGGGGGGTACGAGCAGTACTTC.

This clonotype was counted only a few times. The CDR3: CSASGLNLYEQYF. The CDR3 region has the DNA TGCAGTGCCTCGGGACTAAATTTGTACGAGCAGTACTTC. The chain joins TRBV20-1 to TRBJ2-7; 7 nucleotides align to TRBD2. V dropped 6 bases and J dropped 4; count of bases not matched to a gene: 9. The germline V gene has CDR1 DFQATT and CDR2 SNEGSKA (reference sequence). This CDR3 is 13 amino acids long.

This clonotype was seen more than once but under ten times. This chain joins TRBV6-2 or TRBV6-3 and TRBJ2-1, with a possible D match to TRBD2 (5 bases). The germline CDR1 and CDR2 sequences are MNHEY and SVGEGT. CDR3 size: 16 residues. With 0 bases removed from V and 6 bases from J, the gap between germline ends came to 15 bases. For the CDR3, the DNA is TGTGCCAGCAGTTACTCGTCGTCGTGCCGGGGCAATGAGCAGTTCTTC. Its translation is CASSYSSSCRGNEQFF.

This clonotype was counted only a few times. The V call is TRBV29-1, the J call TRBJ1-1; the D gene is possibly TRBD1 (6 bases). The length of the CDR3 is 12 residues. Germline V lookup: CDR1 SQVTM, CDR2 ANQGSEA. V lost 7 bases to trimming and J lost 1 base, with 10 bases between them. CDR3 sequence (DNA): TGCAGCGCCCAGGACAGGAACACTGAAGCTTTCTTT. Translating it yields CSAQDRNTEAFF.

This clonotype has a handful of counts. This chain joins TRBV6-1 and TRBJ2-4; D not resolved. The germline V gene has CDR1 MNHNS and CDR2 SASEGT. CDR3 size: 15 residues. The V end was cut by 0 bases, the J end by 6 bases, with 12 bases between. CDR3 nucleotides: TGTGCCAGCAGTGAAGCAAAAGAGTTCTTAAACATTCAGTACTTC. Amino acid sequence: CASSEAKEFLNIQYF.